The text below deals with one T cell receptor (beta chain). These memory T cells were uncultured and sequenced directly after ex vivo isolation. This specimen comes from a study of CD4 T cell repertoires in COVID-19. The overall study: Other coronavirus spike proteins restimulated relabeled CFSE-low cells expanded with IL-2 for 10 to 11 days.

The repertoire was sequenced with immunoSEQ multiplex PCR; TCRdb's copy has only in-frame clones and lacks some. The sample includes approximately 75,000 clones, under 90% of them seen just once. The sample consisted of CD4+ T cells from peripheral blood, taken after recovery from COVID-19. This clonotype was obtained from a human donor who had COVID-19.

CDR3 bases: TGTGCCAGCAGTTTGACAGAGGATCAGCCCCAGCATTTT. Amino acid sequence: CASSLTEDQPQHF. The chain combines TRBV12-3 or TRBV12-4 with TRBJ1-5; the D gene is possibly TRBD1 (5 bases). Trimming removed 3 bases at V and 5 bases at J, with 8 bases between. The CDR3 has 13 amino acids.